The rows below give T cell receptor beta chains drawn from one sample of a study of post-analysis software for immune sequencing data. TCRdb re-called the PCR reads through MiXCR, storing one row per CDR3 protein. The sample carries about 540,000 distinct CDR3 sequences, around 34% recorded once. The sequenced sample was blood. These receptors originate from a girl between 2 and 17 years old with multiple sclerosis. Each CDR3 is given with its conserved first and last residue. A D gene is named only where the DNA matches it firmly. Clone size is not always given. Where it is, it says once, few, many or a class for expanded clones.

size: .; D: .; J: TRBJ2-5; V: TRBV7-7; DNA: TGTGCCAGCAGTTCGACTCAGGGAGGAGAGACCCAGTACTTC; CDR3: CASSSTQGGETQYF
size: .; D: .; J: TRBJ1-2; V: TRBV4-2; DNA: TGTGCCAGCAGCCAAGAAACGGGACCCAACTATGGCTACACCTTC; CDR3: CASSQETGPNYGYTF
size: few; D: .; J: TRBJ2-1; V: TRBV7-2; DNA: TGTGCCAGCAGCTTAGACGGCGGGATAAATGAGCAGTTCTTC; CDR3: CASSLDGGINEQFF
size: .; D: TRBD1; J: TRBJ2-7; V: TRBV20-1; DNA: TGCTGTGCAAGAACAGGGGTCAGCTCCTACGAGCAGTACTTC; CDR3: CCARTGVSSYEQYF
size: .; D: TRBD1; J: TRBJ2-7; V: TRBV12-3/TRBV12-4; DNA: TGTGCCAGCAGTAAAGATCCGGGGACAGGGGGCTGCTACGAGCAGTACTTC; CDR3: CASSKDPGTGGCYEQYF
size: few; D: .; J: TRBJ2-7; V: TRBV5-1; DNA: TGCGCCACCACCTGGGGGTCCTACGAGCAGTACTTC; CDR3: CATTWGSYEQYF
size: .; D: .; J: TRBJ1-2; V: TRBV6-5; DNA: TGTGCCAGCAGATCGGGGGGGAGGGGCCTCCTCTCCATCTACACCTTC; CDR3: CASRSGGRGLLSIYTF
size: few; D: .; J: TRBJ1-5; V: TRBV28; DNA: TGTGCCAGCAGTTTGACAGCGGTCCGACATAGCAATCAGCCCCAGCATTTT; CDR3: CASSLTAVRHSNQPQHF
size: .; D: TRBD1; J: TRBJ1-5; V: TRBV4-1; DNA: TGCGCCAGCAGCCACCTTGGGGGGACAGGGAATCAGCCCCAGCATTTT; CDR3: CASSHLGGTGNQPQHF
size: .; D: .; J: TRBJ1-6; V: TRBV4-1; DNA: TGCGCCAGCAGCCAAGATTGGACCGCCGAGGAACCCCTCCACTTT; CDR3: CASSQDWTAEEPLHF
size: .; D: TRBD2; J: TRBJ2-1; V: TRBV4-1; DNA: TGCGCCAGCAGCCAAGAACTAGCGGCCAATGAGCAGTTCTTC; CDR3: CASSQELAANEQFF